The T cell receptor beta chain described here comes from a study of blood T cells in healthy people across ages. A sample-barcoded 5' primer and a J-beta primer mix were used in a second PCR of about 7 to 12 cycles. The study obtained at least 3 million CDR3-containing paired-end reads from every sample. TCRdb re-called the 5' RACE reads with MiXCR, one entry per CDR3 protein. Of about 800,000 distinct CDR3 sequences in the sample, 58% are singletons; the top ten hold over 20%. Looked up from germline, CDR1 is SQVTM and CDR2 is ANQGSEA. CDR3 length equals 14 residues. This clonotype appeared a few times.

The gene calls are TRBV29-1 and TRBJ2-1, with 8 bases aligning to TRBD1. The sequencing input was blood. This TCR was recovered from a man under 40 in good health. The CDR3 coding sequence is TGCGCCGTCACTGGACAGGGAATTTACAATGAGCAGTTCTTC. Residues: CAVTGQGIYNEQFF.